This TCR beta chain was sequenced in a study of T cell changes during pregnancy in multiple sclerosis. CDR1 and CDR2 (germline): DFQATT, SNEGSKA (reference sequence). The CDR3 runs 11 residues. V lost 8 bases to trimming and J lost 4 bases, with 9 bases between them. The table came from immunoSEQ multiplex PCR; TCRdb's copy has only in-frame clones and leaves some out. The sample holds nearly 110,000 clones, roughly 92% seen once. The chain links TRBV20-1 to TRBJ1-3; D uncertain. The sample was peripheral blood, taken in the third trimester of pregnancy. The receptor's source is a female donor in good health, enrolled as a control in a pregnancy study. The DNA for the CDR3 is TGCAGTTCAAATCGGGGAAACACCATATATTTT. Protein: CSSNRGNTIYF.